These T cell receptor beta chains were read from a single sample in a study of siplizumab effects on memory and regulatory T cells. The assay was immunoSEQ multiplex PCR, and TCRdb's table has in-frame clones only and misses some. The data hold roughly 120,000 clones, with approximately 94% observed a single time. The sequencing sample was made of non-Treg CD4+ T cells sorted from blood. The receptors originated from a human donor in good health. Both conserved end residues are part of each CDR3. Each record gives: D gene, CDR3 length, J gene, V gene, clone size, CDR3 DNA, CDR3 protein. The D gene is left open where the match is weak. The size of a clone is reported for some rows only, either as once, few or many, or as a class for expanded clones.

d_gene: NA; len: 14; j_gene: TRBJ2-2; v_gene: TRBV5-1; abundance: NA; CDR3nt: TGCGCCAGCAGCCCGAGCCCGGAGTCCGGGGAGCTGTTTTTT; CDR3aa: CASSPSPESGELFF
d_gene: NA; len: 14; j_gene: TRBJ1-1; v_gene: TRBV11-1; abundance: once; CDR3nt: TGTGCCAGCAGCCACCGGGAGGGAGGCGCTGAAGCTTTCTTT; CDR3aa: CASSHREGGAEAFF
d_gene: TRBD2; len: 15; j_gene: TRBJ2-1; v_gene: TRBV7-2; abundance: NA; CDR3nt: TGTGCCAGCAGCTTAGGCCTAGCGGGGGGCCATGAGCAGTTCTTC; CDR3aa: CASSLGLAGGHEQFF
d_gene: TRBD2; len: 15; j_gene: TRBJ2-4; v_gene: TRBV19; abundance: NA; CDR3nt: TGTGCCAGTAGCCGTAGCGGGGGAGTTAAAAACATTCAGTACTTC; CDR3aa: CASSRSGGVKNIQYF
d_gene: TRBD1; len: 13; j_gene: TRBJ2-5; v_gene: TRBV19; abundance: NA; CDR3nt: TGTGCCAGTAGCACAGACAGGGGGCCCGCCCAGTACTTC; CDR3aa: CASSTDRGPAQYF
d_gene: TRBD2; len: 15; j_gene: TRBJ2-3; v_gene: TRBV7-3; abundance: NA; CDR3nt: TGTGCCAGCAGCCTAGCGGGAGTGGGCACAGATACGCAGTATTTT; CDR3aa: CASSLAGVGTDTQYF
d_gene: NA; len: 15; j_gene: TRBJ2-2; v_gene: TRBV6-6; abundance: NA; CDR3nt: TGTGCCAGCAGTTACGGGACTCCTAACACCGGGGAGCTGTTTTTT; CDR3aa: CASSYGTPNTGELFF
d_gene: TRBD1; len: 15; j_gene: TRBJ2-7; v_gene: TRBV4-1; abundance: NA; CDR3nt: TGCGCCAGCAGCCAACCCCGGACAGGGTCCTACGAGCAGTACTTC; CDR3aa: CASSQPRTGSYEQYF
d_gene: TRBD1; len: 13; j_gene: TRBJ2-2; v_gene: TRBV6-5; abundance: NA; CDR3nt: TGTGCCACCGGCCAGGGGGCGACCGGGGAGCTGTTTTTT; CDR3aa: CATGQGATGELFF
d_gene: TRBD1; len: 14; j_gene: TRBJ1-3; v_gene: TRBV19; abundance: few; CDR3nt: TGTGCCAGTAGCGACAGGGCTTCTGGAAACACCATATATTTT; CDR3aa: CASSDRASGNTIYF
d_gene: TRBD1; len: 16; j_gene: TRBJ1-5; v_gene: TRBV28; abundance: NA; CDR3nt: TGTGCCAGCAGTTGGGGGGACAGGCGAGCATCTCAGCCCCAGCATTTT; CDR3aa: CASSWGDRRASQPQHF
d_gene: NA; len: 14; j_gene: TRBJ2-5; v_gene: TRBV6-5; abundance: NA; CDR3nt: TGTGCCAGCAACTCCGGAGGGGCGGGGGAGACCCAGTACTTC; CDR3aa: CASNSGGAGETQYF
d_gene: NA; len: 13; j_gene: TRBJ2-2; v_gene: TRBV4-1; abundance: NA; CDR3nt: TGCGCCAGCAGCCAAGTTTTCACCGGGGAGCTGTTTTTT; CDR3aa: CASSQVFTGELFF
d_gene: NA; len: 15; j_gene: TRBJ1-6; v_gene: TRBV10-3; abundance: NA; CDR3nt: TGTGCCATCAGTGAGTCACCAGATTTGAATTCACCCCTCCACTTT; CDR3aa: CAISESPDLNSPLHF
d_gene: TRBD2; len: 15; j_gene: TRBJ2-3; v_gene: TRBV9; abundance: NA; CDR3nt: TGTGCCAGCAGCGTAGGAGCGGGGTACACAGATACGCAGTATTTT; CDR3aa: CASSVGAGYTDTQYF
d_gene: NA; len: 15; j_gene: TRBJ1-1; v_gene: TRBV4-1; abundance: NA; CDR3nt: TGCGCCAGCAGCCGTGCGTTGGCTTTAAACACTGAAGCTTTCTTT; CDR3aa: CASSRALALNTEAFF
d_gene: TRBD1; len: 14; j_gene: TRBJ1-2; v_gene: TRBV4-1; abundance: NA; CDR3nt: TGCGCCAGCAGGGGATTAACAGGGGGCTATGGCTACACCTTC; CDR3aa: CASRGLTGGYGYTF
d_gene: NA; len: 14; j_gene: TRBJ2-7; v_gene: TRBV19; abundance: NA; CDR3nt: TGTGCCAGTACCGAACGGACCGGATCCTACGAGCAGTACTTC; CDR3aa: CASTERTGSYEQYF
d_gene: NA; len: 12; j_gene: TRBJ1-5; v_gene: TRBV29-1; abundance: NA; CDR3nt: TGCAGCGTTGTCGTCAACAATCAGCCCCAGCATTTT; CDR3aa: CSVVVNNQPQHF
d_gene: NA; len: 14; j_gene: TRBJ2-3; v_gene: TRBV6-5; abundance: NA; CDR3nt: TGTGCCAGCAGTTACTGGCAGGGAACAGATACGCAGTATTTT; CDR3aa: CASSYWQGTDTQYF
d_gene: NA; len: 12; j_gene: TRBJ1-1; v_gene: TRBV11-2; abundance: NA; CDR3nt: TGTGCCAGCAGTTCAGAGGTCTCTGAAGCTTTCTTT; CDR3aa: CASSSEVSEAFF
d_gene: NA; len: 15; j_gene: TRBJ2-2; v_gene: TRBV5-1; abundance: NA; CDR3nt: TGCGCCAGCAGCTTGGACACCGGTGGCACCGGGGAGCTGTTTTTT; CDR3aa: CASSLDTGGTGELFF
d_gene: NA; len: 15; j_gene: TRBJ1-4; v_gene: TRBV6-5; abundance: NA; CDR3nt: TGTGCCAGCAGTCCCCCGATTGGTGCGGGCGAAAAACTGTTTTTT; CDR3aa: CASSPPIGAGEKLFF
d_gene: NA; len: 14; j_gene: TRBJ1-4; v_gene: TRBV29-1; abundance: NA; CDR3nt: TGCAGCGTTAGATCTGGGGTAACTAATGAAAAACTGTTTTTT; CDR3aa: CSVRSGVTNEKLFF
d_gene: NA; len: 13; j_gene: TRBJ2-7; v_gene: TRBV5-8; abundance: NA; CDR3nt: TGTGCCAGCAGCTTTTCAAGGCTGGGCGAGCAGTACTTC; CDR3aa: CASSFSRLGEQYF
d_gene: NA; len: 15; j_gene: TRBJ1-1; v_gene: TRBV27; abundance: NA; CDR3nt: TGTGCCAGCAGTAATCCCAGGGACGGGAACACTGAAGCTTTCTTT; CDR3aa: CASSNPRDGNTEAFF
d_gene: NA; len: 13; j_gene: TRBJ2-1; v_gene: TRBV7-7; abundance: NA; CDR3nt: TGTGCTAGCAGCTTGGCGGTGGGTAATGAGCAGTTCTTC; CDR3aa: CASSLAVGNEQFF
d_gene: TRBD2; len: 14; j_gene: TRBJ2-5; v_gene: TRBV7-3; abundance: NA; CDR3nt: TGTGCCAGCAGCCCTACTAGCGGCCAAGAGACCCAGTACTTC; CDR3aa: CASSPTSGQETQYF